This entry is about one TCR beta chain. This CDR3 is built from 17 residues. With V trimmed by 3 bases and J by 5 bases, 11 bases remained unmatched. Germline CDR1 reads LGHNA; CDR2 reads YNFKEQ. This sample was taken from a study of blood T cell repertoires in COVID-19. Data came from immunoSEQ multiplex PCR; TCRdb stores just in-frame clones and leaves some out. The top ten hold 3% of the sample, which has approximately 240,000 clones, more than 65% seen once. The source is a woman aged 25 to 39 who had recovered from COVID-19. V usage is TRBV4-2 and J usage is TRBJ2-3; 10 nucleotides line up with TRBD1. The sequenced material came from peripheral blood. For the CDR3, the DNA is TGTGCCAGCAGCCAGTCGTACGGGACAGGGGCGGTAGATACGCAGTATTTT. As protein: CASSQSYGTGAVDTQYF.